This passage covers 27 T cell receptor beta chains from one sample sequenced in a study of T cells in Graves' hyperthyroidism and ophthalmopathy. There were TCR beta CDR3 regions amplified from RNA transcripts. The TCR CDR3 was amplified in a first-round RT-PCR using the HTBI primer set. TCRdb itself ran the multiplex PCR reads through MiXCR, one entry per CDR3 protein. The table shows hundreds of thousands of distinct CDR3 sequences, with less than 20% occurring only once. Material for sequencing was blood. The origin of the receptors is a woman under 30 with Graves' hyperthyroidism.

This clonotype was recorded many times. The V and J genes are TRBV12-3 or TRBV12-4 and TRBJ2-3; 7 bases are a match to TRBD2. J was trimmed by 3 bases and V by 6 bases; bases with no gene match: 6. There are 14 residues in the CDR3. The CDR3 sequence: CASRPSGVTDTQYF. The CDR3 coding sequence is TGTGCCAGCAGACCCAGCGGGGTAACAGATACGCAGTATTTT.

A few counts support this clonotype. J is TRBJ1-5 and V is TRBV5-6; unclear D gene. The germline CDR1 and CDR2 sequences are SGHDT and YYEEEE. Trimming removed 2 bases at V and 7 bases at J, with 7 bases between. CDR3 length: 12 amino acids. The CDR3 DNA sequence: TGTGCCAGCAGCTTCTATGGCCAGCCCCAGCATTTT. Its translation is CASSFYGQPQHF.

J is TRBJ2-3 and V is TRBV7-9; D might be TRBD1 (6 bases). CDR1 and CDR2 from the germline V gene are SEHNR and FQNEAQ (reference sequence). V was cut by 5 bases and J by 7 bases, with 10 bases left in between. This CDR3 comprises 12 residues. The CDR3 region is CASSPTGNTQYF. DNA for the CDR3: TGTGCCAGCAGCCCTACAGGGAATACGCAGTATTTT.

The J gene is TRBJ2-5, the V gene TRBV5-1; TRBD2 agrees at 9 bases. The junction had 3 bases not matched to a gene; V was cut back by 2 bases and J by 1 base. Germline loops: CDR1 SGHRS, CDR2 YFSETQ. The CDR3 runs 15 residues. DNA of the CDR3: TGCGCCAGCAGCTTAACTAGCGGGTTCCAAGAGACCCAGTACTTC. This codes for CASSLTSGFQETQYF.

V usage is TRBV2 and J usage is TRBJ1-5, with 11 bases that match TRBD1. V was pared by 7 bases and J by 6 bases, with 17 bases of the junction left unmatched. The CDR3 is 18 residues long. Germline lookup yields CDR1 SNHLY and CDR2 FYNNEI. CDR3: CASTVGGGQGVESQPQHF. The CDR3 coding sequence is TGTGCCAGCACCGTCGGCGGGGGACAGGGGGTCGAAAGTCAGCCCCAGCATTTT.

The table lists this clonotype with a few counts. The chain links TRBV19 to TRBJ1-5; D possibly corresponds to TRBD1 (5 bases). The germline V gene has CDR1 LNHDA and CDR2 SQIVND (reference sequence). This CDR3 is 14 amino acids long. V was pared by 4 bases and J by 6 bases, with 13 bases between. CDR3 sequence reads: CASSTLQGGQPQHF. In DNA form, the CDR3 reads TGTGCCAGTAGTACTCTGCAGGGTGGTCAGCCCCAGCATTTT.

The table lists this clonotype with many counts. This chain links TRBV5-1 with TRBJ2-3; D remains ambiguous. The CDR3 consists of 13 residues. CDR1 and CDR2 (germline): SGHRS, YFSETQ. V dropped 2 bases and J dropped 4 bases, with 8 bases sitting between them. The CDR3 reads CASSLGFADTQYF. The CDR3 DNA reads TGCGCCAGCAGCTTAGGTTTCGCAGATACGCAGTATTTT. Combining the CDR3 with reference TRBV5-1 and TRBJ2-3 gives the whole variable domain KAGVTQTPRYLIKTRGQQVTLSCSPISGHRSVSWYQQTPGQGLQFLFEYFSETQRNKGNFPGRFSGRQFSNSRSEMNVSTLELGDSALYLCASSLGFADTQYFGPGTRLTVL.

The rearrangement joins TRBV11-2 to TRBJ1-1, with 7 nucleotides matching TRBD1. V was clipped by 3 bases and J by 6 bases; unmatched bases: 13. There are 16 residues in the CDR3. Germline V gives CDR1 SGHAT, CDR2 FQNNGV. CDR3: CASSLDYGTVISEAFF. CDR3 nucleotide sequence: TGTGCCAGCAGCTTGGATTACGGGACAGTCATCTCTGAAGCTTTCTTT.

This clonotype was counted many times. This chain's CDR3 is CASSYPGGPKETQYF. In nucleotides, the CDR3 is TGTGCCAGCAGCTACCCGGGAGGGCCTAAAGAGACCCAGTACTTC. The chain carries TRBV11-3 and TRBJ2-5, with 8 positions matching TRBD2. Germline assignment: CDR1 SGHNT and CDR2 YENEEA. Losses at the gene ends were 4 bases for V and 3 bases for J; bases not matched to a gene: 7. CDR3 length: 15 residues.

This clonotype appeared many times. The genes are TRBV24-1 and TRBJ2-1, with 7 nucleotides matching TRBD2. The CDR3 loop spans 15 amino acids. J lost 8 bases, V lost 3 bases, and 9 bases had no gene match. Germline CDR1 KGHDR, CDR2 SFDVKD. As DNA, the CDR3 is TGTGCCACCAGTGATGGGACGGGAGGCACGGATGAGCAGTTCTTC. Translated: CATSDGTGGTDEQFF.

This clonotype has more than one count but fewer than ten. The chain recombines TRBV7-6 with TRBJ2-1; 9 positions match TRBD2. Germline V gives CDR1 SGHVS, CDR2 FNYEAQ. V gave up 5 bases and J gave up 8 bases; unmatched junction bases: 19. This CDR3 contains 18 residues. In nucleotides, the CDR3 is TGTGCCAGCAGCAGCAGCACGGCGGGAGGGCCTATGGATGATGAGCAGTTCTTC. As protein: CASSSSTAGGPMDDEQFF. Based on the CDR3 plus reference TRBV7-6 and TRBJ2-1, the full variable domain is GAGVSQSPRYKVTKRGQDVALRCDPISGHVSLYWYRQALGQGPEFLTYFNYEAQQDKSGLPNDRFSAERPEGSISTLTIQRTEQRDSAMYRCASSSSTAGGPMDDEQFFGPGTRLTVL.

This clonotype was found many times. The chain is built from TRBV12-3 or TRBV12-4 and TRBJ2-3; the D is unclear. The ends were cut back, 3 bases at V and 6 bases at J, with 13 bases in the middle. This CDR3 comprises 14 residues. The CDR3 DNA reads TGTGCCAGCAGTTTGAAAACAATGGGTGATACGCAGTATTTT. Amino acids: CASSLKTMGDTQYF.

This clonotype has ten or more counts. This chain uses TRBV4-2 with TRBJ1-4; D is ambiguous. CDR1 is LGHNA, CDR2 YNFKEQ, per germline. This CDR3 spans 14 amino acids. Trimming cost V 0 bases and J 8 bases, with 10 bases left between them. CDR3 in DNA: TGTGCCAGCAGCCAAGATAACGGGCAAGAAAAACTGTTTTTT. Amino acids: CASSQDNGQEKLFF.

The chain employs TRBV27 and TRBJ2-3, with D possibly matching TRBD2 (7 bases). V shed 3 bases and J shed 4 bases, with 17 bases lying between them. The CDR3 extends over 16 amino acids. Germline CDR1 MNHEY, CDR2 SMNVEV (reference sequence). The CDR3 bases are TGTGCCAGCAGTTTGGGGGGGGGCCGATTCGCAGATACGCAGTATTTT. Its translation is CASSLGGGRFADTQYF.

Many counts were recorded for this clonotype. This chain links TRBV12-3 or TRBV12-4 with TRBJ2-3, with a possible D match to TRBD2 (6 bases). This CDR3 is 16 amino acids long. V lost 1 base and J lost 3, with 14 bases in between. The DNA of the CDR3 is TGTGCCAGCAGTTTAGAAGGGACTGAAGGGACAGATACGCAGTATTTT. Protein: CASSLEGTEGTDTQYF.

The chain joins TRBV4-2 to TRBJ1-3; no reliable D call. V was clipped by 0 bases and J by 0 bases, with 9 bases between them. From germline, CDR1 is LGHNA and CDR2 YNFKEQ. This CDR3 has 16 amino acids. The CDR3 coding sequence is TGTGCCAGCAGCCAAGAAAGCACCCTCTCTGGAAACACCATATATTTT. It yields the protein CASSQESTLSGNTIYF.

The chain recombines TRBV3-1 with TRBJ1-1, with 10 bases fitting TRBD1. Germline loops: CDR1 LGHDT, CDR2 YNNKEL (reference sequence). V shed 4 bases and J 3 bases; nucleotides not matched to a gene: 2. This CDR3 has 14 residues. The CDR3, as DNA: TGTGCCAGCAGCCGACAGGGGGCTTACACTGAAGCTTTCTTT. It specifies CASSRQGAYTEAFF.

This clonotype was recorded at least ten times. The rearrangement uses TRBV10-3 and TRBJ2-7; 7 bases match TRBD1. The germline V gene encodes CDR1 ENHRY and CDR2 SYGVKD. After removal of 2 bases from V and 4 bases from J, the junction contained 8 bases not matched to a gene. This CDR3 is built from 15 residues. The CDR3 loop is CAISETGQAFYEQYF. The DNA for the CDR3 is TGTGCCATCAGTGAGACAGGACAGGCCTTTTACGAGCAGTACTTC.

The V gene is TRBV5-1, the J gene TRBJ2-1; 15 nucleotides agree with TRBD2. The length of the CDR3 is 16 residues. With 2 bases clipped from V and 9 bases from J, the junction kept 6 bases outside the gene matches. The V gene's germline CDR1 is SGHRS and CDR2 YFSETQ. The CDR3 region has the DNA TGCGCCAGCAGCTTACCGGGACTAGCGGGGGGTGGTGAGCAGTTCTTC. As protein: CASSLPGLAGGGEQFF.

As to this clonotype: The junction shows a germline mismatch at one end, possibly a read error. V usage is TRBV6-4 and J usage is TRBJ2-1; 7 nucleotides line up with TRBD1. The CDR3 spans 13 residues. Germline V gives CDR1 MRHNA, CDR2 SNTAGT. CDR3 sequence reads: CAGSQGQYNEQFF. Here the CDR3 DNA reads TGTGCCGGCAGCCAGGGACAGTACAATGAGCAGTTCTTC.

This clonotype was seen at least ten times. V gene TRBV6-1 combines with J gene TRBJ2-1, with a tentative D call TRBD1 (5 bases). Germline-derived CDR1 and CDR2 are MNHNS and SASEGT. There are 15 residues in the CDR3. Trimming shortened V by 2 bases and J by 2 bases, and 10 bases separated the two germline ends. CDR3 sequence: CASSENQGAYNEQFF. In DNA form, the CDR3 reads TGTGCCAGCAGTGAAAACCAGGGTGCCTACAATGAGCAGTTCTTC.

This clonotype has more than one count but fewer than ten. The chain links TRBV5-1 to TRBJ2-1; D is undetermined. From germline, CDR1 is SGHRS and CDR2 YFSETQ. V was clipped by 2 bases and J by 4 bases, with 13 bases between them. The CDR3 is 15 residues long. CDR3 residues: CASSFQRQDYNEQFF. The CDR3 DNA reads TGCGCCAGCAGCTTCCAGAGACAAGATTACAATGAGCAGTTCTTC.

This clonotype was counted many times. V usage is TRBV7-6 and J usage is TRBJ2-7; 14 positions match TRBD2. The CDR3 has 15 residues. Germline assignment: CDR1 SGHVS and CDR2 FNYEAQ. With 5 bases clipped from V and 5 bases from J, the junction kept 5 bases outside the gene matches. The CDR3: CASSPGLAGVNEQYF. CDR3 bases: TGTGCCAGCAGCCCGGGACTAGCGGGAGTGAACGAGCAGTACTTC.

The chain recombines TRBV5-1 with TRBJ2-7; no clear D gene. Looked up from germline, CDR1 is SGHRS and CDR2 is YFSETQ. The CDR3 spans 17 residues. V was trimmed by 4 bases and J by 0 bases, leaving 20 bases between them. The CDR3 is CASSPQKLGMDSYEQYF. The CDR3 DNA reads TGCGCCAGCAGCCCCCAAAAGTTGGGGATGGACTCCTACGAGCAGTACTTC.

The chain couples TRBV11-1 to TRBJ2-1; tentatively, D is TRBD2 (5 bases). Germline lookup yields CDR1 SGHAT and CDR2 FQDESV (reference sequence). The CDR3 totals 14 residues. The CDR3 coding sequence is TGTGCGAGCGGACGGCCGAGCTCCTACAATGAGCAGTTCTTC. Protein product: CASGRPSSYNEQFF.

This clonotype showed up many times. This chain joins TRBV3-1 and TRBJ2-1; tentative D call: TRBD2 (5 bases). Trimming shortened V by 3 bases and J by 0 bases, and 9 bases separated the two germline ends. From germline, CDR1 is LGHDT and CDR2 YNNKEL (reference sequence). This CDR3 region has 15 residues. Written as DNA, the CDR3 is TGTGCCAGCAGCCATGGAGGACCCTCCTACAATGAGCAGTTCTTC. Protein sequence: CASSHGGPSYNEQFF.

This clonotype was counted ten times or more. The V gene is TRBV11-2, the J gene TRBJ1-1; no firm D call. Germline V CDR1 and CDR2: SGHAT, FQNNGV. Trimming cost V 0 bases and J 0 bases, with 8 bases left between them. The CDR3 loop spans 15 amino acids. CDR3: CASSLEWAVNTEAFF. In nucleotides, the CDR3 is TGTGCCAGCAGCTTAGAGTGGGCGGTGAACACTGAAGCTTTCTTT.